Included here is one T cell receptor beta chain sequence, with context. The data belong to a study of glioma-infiltrating T cells after dendritic cell vaccination. The overall study: Samples are from glioblastoma patients in Phase I and II dendritic cell vaccine trials.

Time point meaning: after dendritic cell vaccination, including at tumor progression/relapse. Input was approximately 2 ug genomic DNA, or all available if less. TCRdb keeps only in-frame clones here, not all; method: immunoSEQ multiplex PCR. The table shows 99,000 or so clones, with 85% to 90% occurring only once. Germline values: CDR1 SGHNT, CDR2 YYREEE (reference sequence). The CDR3 covers 15 residues. V lost 4 bases and J lost 2, with 15 bases in between. Sample: blood, taken after dendritic cell vaccination. V is TRBV5-4 and J is TRBJ2-5, with D unclear. The sequence was obtained from a human donor with glioblastoma. The CDR3 DNA reads TGTGCCAGCAGCCTTCCCCAGGCGAGACAAGAGACCCAGTACTTC. Translation gives CASSLPQARQETQYF.